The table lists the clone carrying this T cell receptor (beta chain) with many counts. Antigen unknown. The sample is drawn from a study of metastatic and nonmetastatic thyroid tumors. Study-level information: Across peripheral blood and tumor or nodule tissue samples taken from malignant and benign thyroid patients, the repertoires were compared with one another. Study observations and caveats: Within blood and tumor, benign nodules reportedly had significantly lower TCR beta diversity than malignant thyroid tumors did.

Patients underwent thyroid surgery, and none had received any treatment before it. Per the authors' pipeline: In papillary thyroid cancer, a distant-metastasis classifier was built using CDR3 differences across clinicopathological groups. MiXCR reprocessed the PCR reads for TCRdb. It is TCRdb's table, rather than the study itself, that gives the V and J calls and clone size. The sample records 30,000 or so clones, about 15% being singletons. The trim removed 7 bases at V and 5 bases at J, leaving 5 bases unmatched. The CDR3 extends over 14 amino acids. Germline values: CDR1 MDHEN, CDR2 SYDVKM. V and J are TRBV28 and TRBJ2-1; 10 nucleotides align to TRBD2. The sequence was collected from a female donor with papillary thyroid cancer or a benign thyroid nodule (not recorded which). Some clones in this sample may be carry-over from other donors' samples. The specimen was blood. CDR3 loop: CASMGTSADNEQFF. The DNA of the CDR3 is TGTGCCAGCATGGGGACTAGCGCCGACAATGAGCAGTTCTTC.